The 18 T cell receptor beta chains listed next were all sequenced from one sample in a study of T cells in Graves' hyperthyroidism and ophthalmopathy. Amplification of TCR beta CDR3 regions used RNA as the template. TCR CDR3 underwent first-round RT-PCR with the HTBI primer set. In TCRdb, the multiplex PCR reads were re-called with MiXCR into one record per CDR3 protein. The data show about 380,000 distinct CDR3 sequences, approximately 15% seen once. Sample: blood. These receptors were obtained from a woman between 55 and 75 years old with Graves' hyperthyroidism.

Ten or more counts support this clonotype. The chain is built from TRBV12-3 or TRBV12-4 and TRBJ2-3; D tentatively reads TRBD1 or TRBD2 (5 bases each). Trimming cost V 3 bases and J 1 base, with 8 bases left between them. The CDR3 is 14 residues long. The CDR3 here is CASSLGVGTDTQYF. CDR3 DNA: TGTGCCAGCAGTTTGGGGGTCGGCACAGATACGCAGTATTTT.

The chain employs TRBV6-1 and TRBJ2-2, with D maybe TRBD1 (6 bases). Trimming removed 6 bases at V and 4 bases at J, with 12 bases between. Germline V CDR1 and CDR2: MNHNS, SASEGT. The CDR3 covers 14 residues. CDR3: CASRDGTFTGELFF. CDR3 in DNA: TGTGCCAGCAGGGACGGGACATTCACCGGGGAGCTGTTTTTT.

The CDR3 nucleotides read TGTGCCAGCAGGGCAGTATCAGGGATCACTGGAAGCGAGCAGTACTTC. Translated: CASRAVSGITGSEQYF. V is TRBV5-5 and J is TRBJ2-7, with a weak D call TRBD1 (5 bases). CDR3 size: 16 residues. The V end lost 5 bases, the J end lost 6 bases, and 24 bases lay between the germline ends. Germline V gene sequence: CDR1 SGHKS, CDR2 YYEKEE (reference sequence).

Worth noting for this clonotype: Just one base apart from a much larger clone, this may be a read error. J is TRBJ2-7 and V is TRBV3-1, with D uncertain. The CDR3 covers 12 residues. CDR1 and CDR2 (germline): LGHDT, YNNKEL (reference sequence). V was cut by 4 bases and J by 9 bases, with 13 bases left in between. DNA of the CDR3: TGTGCCAGCAGCCCCGGTTTCGCAGGGCAGTACTTC. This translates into CASSPGFAGQYF.

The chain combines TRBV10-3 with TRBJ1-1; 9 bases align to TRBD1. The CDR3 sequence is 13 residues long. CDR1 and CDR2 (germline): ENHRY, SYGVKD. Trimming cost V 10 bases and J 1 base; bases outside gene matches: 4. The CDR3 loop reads CATQDRGNTEAFF. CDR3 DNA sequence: TGTGCCACCCAGGACAGGGGGAACACTGAAGCTTTCTTT.

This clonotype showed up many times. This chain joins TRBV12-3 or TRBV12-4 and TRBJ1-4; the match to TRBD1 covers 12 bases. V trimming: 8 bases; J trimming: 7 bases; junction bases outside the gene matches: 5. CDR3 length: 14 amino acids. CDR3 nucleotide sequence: TGTGCCAGCGGGAAGGGACAGGGGGCTGAAAAACTGTTTTTT. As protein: CASGKGQGAEKLFF.

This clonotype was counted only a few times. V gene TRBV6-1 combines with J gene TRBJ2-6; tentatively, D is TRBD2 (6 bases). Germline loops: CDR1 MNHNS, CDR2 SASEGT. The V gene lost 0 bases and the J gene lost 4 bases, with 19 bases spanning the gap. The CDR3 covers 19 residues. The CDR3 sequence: CASSEATLGGSPGANVLTF. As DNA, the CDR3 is TGTGCCAGCAGTGAAGCGACGCTGGGGGGTTCTCCCGGGGCCAACGTCCTGACTTTC.

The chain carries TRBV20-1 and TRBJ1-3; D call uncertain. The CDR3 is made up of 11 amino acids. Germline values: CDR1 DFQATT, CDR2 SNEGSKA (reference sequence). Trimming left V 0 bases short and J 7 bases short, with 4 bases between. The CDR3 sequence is CSARDFNTIYF. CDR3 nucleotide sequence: TGCAGTGCTAGAGATTTTAACACCATATATTTT.

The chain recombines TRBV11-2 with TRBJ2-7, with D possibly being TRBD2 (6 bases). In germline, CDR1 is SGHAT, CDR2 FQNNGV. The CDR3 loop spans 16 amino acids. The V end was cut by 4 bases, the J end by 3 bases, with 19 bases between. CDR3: CASSYGPRVDYYEQYF. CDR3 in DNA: TGTGCCAGCAGCTACGGCCCAAGGGTGGACTACTACGAGCAGTACTTC.

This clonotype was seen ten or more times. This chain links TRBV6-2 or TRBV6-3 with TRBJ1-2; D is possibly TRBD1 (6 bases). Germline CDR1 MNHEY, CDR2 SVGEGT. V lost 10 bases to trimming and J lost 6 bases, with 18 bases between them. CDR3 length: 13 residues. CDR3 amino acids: CATSKRDTDGYTF. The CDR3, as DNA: TGTGCCACCTCCAAACGGGACACCGATGGCTACACCTTC.

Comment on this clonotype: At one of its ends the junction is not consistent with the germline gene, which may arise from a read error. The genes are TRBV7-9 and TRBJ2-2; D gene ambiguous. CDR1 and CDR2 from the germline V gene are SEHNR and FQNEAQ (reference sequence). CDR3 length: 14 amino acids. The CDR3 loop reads CASIDIANTRELFF. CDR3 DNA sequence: TGTGCCAGCATCGATATCGCGAACACCCGGGAGCTGTTTTTT.

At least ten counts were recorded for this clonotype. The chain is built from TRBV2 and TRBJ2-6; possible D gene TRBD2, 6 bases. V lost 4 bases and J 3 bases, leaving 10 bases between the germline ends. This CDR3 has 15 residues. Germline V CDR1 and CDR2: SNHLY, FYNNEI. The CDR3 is CASSVGEVGANVLTF. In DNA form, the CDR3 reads TGTGCCAGCAGTGTGGGGGAGGTTGGGGCCAACGTCCTGACTTTC.

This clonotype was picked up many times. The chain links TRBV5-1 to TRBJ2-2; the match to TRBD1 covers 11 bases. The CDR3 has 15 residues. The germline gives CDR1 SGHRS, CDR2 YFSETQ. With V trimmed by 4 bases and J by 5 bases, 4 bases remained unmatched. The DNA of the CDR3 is TGCGCCAGCAGCCGGACAGGGGGCGTAACCGGGGAGCTGTTTTTT. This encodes CASSRTGGVTGELFF.

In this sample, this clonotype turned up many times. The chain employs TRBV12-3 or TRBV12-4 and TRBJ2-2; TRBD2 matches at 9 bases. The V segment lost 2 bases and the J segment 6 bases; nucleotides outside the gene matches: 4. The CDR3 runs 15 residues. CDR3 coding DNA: TGTGCCAGCAGTTTAACCGGCGGGAGGGCCGGGGAGCTGTTTTTT. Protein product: CASSLTGGRAGELFF.

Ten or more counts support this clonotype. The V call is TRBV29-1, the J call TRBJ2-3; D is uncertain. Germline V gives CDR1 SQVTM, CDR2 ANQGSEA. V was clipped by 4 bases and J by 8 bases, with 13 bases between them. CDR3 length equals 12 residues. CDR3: CSVAKVVGTQYF. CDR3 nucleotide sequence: TGCAGCGTTGCTAAGGTCGTTGGTACGCAGTATTTT.

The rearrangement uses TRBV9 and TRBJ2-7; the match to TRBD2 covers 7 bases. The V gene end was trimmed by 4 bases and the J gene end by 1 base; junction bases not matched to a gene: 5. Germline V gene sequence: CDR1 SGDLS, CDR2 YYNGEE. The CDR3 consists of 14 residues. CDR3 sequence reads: CASSPGGDSYEQYF. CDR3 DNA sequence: TGTGCCAGCAGCCCGGGGGGAGATTCCTACGAGCAGTACTTC.

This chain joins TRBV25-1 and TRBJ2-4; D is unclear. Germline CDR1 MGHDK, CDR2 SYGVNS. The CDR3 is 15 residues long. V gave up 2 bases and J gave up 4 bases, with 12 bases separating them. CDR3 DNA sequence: TGTGCCAGCAGTGAAATGGCAGTCCGAAAAAACATTCAGTACTTC. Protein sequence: CASSEMAVRKNIQYF. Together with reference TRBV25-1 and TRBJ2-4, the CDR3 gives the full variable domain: EADIYQTPRYLVIGTGKKITLECSQTMGHDKMYWYQQDPGMELHLIHYSYGVNSTEKGDLSSESTVSRIRTEHFPLTLESARPSHTSQYLCASSEMAVRKNIQYFGAGTRLSVL.

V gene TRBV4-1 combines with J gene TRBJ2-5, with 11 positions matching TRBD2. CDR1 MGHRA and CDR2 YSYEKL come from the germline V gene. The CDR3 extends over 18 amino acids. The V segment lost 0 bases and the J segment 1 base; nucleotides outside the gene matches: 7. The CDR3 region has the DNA TGCGCCAGCAGCCAAGATACTAGCGGGAGTTTGAGCCAAGAGACCCAGTACTTC. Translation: CASSQDTSGSLSQETQYF.